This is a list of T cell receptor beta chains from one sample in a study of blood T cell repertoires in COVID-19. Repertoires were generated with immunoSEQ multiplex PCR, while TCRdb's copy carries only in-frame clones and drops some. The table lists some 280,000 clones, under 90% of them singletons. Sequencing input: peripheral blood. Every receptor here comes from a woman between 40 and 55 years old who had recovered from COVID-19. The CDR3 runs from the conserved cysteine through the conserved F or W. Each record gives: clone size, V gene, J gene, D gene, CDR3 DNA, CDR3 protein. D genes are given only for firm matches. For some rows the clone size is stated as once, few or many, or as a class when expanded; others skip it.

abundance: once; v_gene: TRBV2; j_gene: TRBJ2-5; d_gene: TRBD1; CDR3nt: TGTGCCAGCAGCGGACAGGTCATGGGTGCCCAGTACTTC; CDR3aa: CASSGQVMGAQYF
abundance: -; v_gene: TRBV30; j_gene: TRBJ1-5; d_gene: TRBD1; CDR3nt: TGTGCCTGGAGCGGGACAGCGGATCAGCCCCAGCATTTT; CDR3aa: CAWSGTADQPQHF
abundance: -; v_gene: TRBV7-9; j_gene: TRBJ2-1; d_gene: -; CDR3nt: TGTGCCAGCAGTCGTGCTCGGGGGTTCCATGAGCAGTTCTTC; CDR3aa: CASSRARGFHEQFF
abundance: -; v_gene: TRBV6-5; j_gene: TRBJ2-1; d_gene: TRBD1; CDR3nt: TGTGCCACCCGGGACAGGCCCTACAATGAGCAGTTCTTC; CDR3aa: CATRDRPYNEQFF
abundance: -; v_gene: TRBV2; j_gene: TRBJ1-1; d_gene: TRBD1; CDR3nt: TGTGCCAGCAGTGAGCAGGGGGGCACTGAAGCTTTCTTT; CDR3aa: CASSEQGGTEAFF
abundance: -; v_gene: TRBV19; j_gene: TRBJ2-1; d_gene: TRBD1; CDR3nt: TGTGCCAGTAGAATAGAGGGGGCGAGCTCCTACAATGAGCAGTTCTTC; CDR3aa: CASRIEGASSYNEQFF
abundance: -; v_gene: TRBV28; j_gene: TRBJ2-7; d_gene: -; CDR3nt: TGTGCCAGCAGTGGCCGGACAAGAAGCTACGAGCAGTACTTC; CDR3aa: CASSGRTRSYEQYF
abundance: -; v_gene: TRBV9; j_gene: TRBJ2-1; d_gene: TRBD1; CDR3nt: TGTGCCAGCAGCGTGGACAGGGCCAATGAGCAGTTCTTC; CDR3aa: CASSVDRANEQFF
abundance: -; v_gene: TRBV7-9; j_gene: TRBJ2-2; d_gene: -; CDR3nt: TGTGCCAGCAGCTCCAGAACACAGAACACCGGGGAGCTGTTTTTT; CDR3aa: CASSSRTQNTGELFF
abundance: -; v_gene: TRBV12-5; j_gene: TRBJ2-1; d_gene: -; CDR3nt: TGTGCTAGTGGTTTGGTACTGGGGGGAGGAATCTACAATGAGCAGTTCTTC; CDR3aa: CASGLVLGGGIYNEQFF
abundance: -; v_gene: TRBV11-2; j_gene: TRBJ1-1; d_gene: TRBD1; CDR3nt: TGTGCCAGCAGCTTAGTGGGACAGGTGAACACTGAAGCTTTCTTT; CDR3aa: CASSLVGQVNTEAFF
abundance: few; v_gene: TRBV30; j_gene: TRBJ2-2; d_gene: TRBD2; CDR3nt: TGTGCCTGGAGTCCCACCATGAGCGGGAGGTTTCTTTACACCGGGGAGCTGTTTTTT; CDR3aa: CAWSPTMSGRFLYTGELFF
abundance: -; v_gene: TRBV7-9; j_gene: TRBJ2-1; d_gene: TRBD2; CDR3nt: TGTGCCAGCAGCTCCAGACTGAAGACTAGCGGCACAGGGAATGAGCAGTTCTTC; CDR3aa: CASSSRLKTSGTGNEQFF
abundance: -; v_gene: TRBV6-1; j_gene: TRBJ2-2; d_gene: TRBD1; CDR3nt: TGTGCCAGCAGTGAAGATACAGGGGGCGCGCACACCGGGGAGCTGTTTTTT; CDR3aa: CASSEDTGGAHTGELFF
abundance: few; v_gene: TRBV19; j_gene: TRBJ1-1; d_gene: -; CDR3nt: TGTGCCAGTAGTATTCAGGGGCAGATGAACACTGAAGCTTTCTTT; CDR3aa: CASSIQGQMNTEAFF
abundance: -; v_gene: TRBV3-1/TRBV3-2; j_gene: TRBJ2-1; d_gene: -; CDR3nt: TGTGCCAGCAGCCAAGATCCCGGGAACGAGCAGTTCTTC; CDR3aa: CASSQDPGNEQFF
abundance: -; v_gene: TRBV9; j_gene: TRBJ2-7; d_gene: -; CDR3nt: TGTGCCAGCAGCGTAGATGGGGGGTACTCCTCCTACGAGCAGTACTTC; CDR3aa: CASSVDGGYSSYEQYF
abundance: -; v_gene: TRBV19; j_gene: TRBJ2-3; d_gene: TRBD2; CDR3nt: TGTGCCAGTAGTATAGGGAGACTAGCGGGCCCCACAGATACGCAGTATTTT; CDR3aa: CASSIGRLAGPTDTQYF
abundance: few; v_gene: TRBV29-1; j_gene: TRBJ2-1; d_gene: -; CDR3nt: TGCAGCGTTGCCCCCCGCGGGGCCCCCTCTGGCAATGAGCAGTTCTTC; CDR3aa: CSVAPRGAPSGNEQFF
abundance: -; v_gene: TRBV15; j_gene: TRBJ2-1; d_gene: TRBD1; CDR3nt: TGTGCCACCAGCAGAGATCAGGGGGCCTCCTACAATGAGCAGTTCTTC; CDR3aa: CATSRDQGASYNEQFF
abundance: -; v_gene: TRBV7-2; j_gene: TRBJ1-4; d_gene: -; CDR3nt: TGTGCCAGCAGCTTAGTGGCGACACTTGCAACTAATGAAAAACTGTTTTTT; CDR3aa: CASSLVATLATNEKLFF
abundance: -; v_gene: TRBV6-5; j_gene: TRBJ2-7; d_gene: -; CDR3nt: TGTGCCAGCGGGGATCCCCGGGGGGCGGGGTACGAGCAGTACTTC; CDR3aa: CASGDPRGAGYEQYF
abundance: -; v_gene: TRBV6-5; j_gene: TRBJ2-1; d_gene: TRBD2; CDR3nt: TGTGCCAGCATGGCTAGCGGCGACAATGAGCAGTTCTTC; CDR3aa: CASMASGDNEQFF
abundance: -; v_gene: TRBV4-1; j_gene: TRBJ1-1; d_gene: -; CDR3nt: TGCGCCAGCAGCCCCTTAGGGGTCCCAACCGGGGGCACTGAAGCTTTCTTT; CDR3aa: CASSPLGVPTGGTEAFF
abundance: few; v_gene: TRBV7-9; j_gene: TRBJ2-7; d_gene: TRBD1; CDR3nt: TGTGCCAGCAGCCCCAGGGGTGGTGGGGACAGCTCCTACGAGCAGTACTTC; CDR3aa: CASSPRGGGDSSYEQYF
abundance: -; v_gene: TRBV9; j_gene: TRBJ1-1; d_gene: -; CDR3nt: TGTGCCAGCAGCCCCGAACAGGGGAACACTGAAGCTTTCTTT; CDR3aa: CASSPEQGNTEAFF
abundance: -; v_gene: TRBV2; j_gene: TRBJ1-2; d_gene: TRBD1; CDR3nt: TGTGCCAGCTCGGGGCAGGGGGATAACTATGGCTACACCTTC; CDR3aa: CASSGQGDNYGYTF
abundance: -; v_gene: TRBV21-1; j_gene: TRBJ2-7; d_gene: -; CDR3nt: TGTGCCAGCAGCACAAGACAGGGGGCTGACGAGCAGTACTTC; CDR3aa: CASSTRQGADEQYF
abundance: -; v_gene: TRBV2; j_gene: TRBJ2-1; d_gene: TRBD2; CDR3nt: TGTGCCAGCATCCCAGAACTAGCGGGAGTCTCCTACAATGAGCAGTTCTTC; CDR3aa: CASIPELAGVSYNEQFF
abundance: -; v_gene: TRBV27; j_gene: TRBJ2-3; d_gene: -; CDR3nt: TGTGCCAGCAGTCCTGGCGGGAACACAGATACGCAGTATTTT; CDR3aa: CASSPGGNTDTQYF
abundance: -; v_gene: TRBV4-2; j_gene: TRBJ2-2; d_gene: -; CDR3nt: TGTGCCAGCAGCCAAGTTCCCGGGAGCCAAGGAAACACCGGGGAGCTGTTTTTT; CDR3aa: CASSQVPGSQGNTGELFF
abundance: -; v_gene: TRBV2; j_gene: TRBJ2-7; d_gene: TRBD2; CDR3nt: TGTGCCAGCAGTGGGGGCGGGAGTGGAGGGCGGGAGCAGTACTTC; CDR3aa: CASSGGGSGGREQYF
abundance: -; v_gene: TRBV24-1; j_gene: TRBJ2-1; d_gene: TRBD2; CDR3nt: TGTGCCACCAGTGAGGGACTAGCGTACAATGAGCAGTTCTTC; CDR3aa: CATSEGLAYNEQFF
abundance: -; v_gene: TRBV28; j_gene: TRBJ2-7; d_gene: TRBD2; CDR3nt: TGTGCCAGCAGTCCCGGGACTAGCGGGATAGCCTACGAGCAGTACTTC; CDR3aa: CASSPGTSGIAYEQYF
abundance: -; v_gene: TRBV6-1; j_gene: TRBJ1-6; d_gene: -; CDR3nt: TGTGCCAGCAGTGAAAATGCAGGTTTTTCACCCCTCCACTTT; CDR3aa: CASSENAGFSPLHF
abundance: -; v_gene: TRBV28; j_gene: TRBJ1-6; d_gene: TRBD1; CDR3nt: TGTGCCAGCAGTTTCCAGTGGGACAGGGGAGGGTACAATTCACCCCTCCACTTT; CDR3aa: CASSFQWDRGGYNSPLHF
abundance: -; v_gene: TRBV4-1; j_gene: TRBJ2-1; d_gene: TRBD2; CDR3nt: TGCGCCAGCAGCCAGCCCTCCCGGACTAGCGGAAGGGCGTTCTTC; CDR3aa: CASSQPSRTSGRAFF